The entry below describes one T cell receptor (beta chain). V lost 7 bases, J lost 0 bases, and 3 bases stayed unmatched. In germline, CDR1 is SQVTM, CDR2 ANQGSEA. The CDR3 spans 13 residues. The data originate from a study of blood T cell repertoires in COVID-19. The data were produced by immunoSEQ multiplex PCR, yet TCRdb's version contains in-frame clones alone and is incomplete. This table has about 120,000 clones, 60% to 85% appearing once. The source is a man aged 70 or older with acute or convalescent COVID-19. V and J are TRBV29-1 and TRBJ2-7; 10 bases fit TRBD1. Sequenced: peripheral blood. The CDR3 coding sequence is TGCAGCGGCCGGACAGGGGGCTCCTACGAGCAGTACTTC. This codes for CSGRTGGSYEQYF.